Given below is one T cell receptor beta chain in context. The data were taken from a study of regulatory T cells in long-lasting Graves disease. Background on the study: By definition, persistent Graves' disease involved antithyroid drugs for over 5 years alongside positive TSH receptor antibodies.

Noted time point: persistent/refractory GD, antithyroid drugs over 5 years with positive TRAb. After RNA was extracted from PBMCs, the TCR library was made from it. CDR3 regions were amplified by Arm-PCR using iRepertoire HTBI primers to build TCR beta libraries. TCRdb reprocessed the multiplex PCR reads with MiXCR, giving one entry per CDR3 protein. The top ten clones hold about 7.8% of a sample with hundreds of thousands of distinct CDR3 sequences, roughly 20% of them seen once. This CDR3 comprises 15 residues. In germline, CDR1 is MNHEY, CDR2 SMNVEV (reference sequence). V was trimmed by 2 bases and J by 0 bases, leaving 8 bases between them.

The rearrangement links TRBV27 to TRBJ1-3, with D hard to call. This sample comprised peripheral blood mononuclear cells (PBMCs), obtained when the disease was refractory, from a patient treated with antithyroid drugs. This receptor was identified in a female donor with Graves disease. The CDR3 nucleotides read TGTGCCAGCAGTTTAACCTCGAGCTCTGGAAACACCATATATTTT. Protein: CASSLTSSSGNTIYF.